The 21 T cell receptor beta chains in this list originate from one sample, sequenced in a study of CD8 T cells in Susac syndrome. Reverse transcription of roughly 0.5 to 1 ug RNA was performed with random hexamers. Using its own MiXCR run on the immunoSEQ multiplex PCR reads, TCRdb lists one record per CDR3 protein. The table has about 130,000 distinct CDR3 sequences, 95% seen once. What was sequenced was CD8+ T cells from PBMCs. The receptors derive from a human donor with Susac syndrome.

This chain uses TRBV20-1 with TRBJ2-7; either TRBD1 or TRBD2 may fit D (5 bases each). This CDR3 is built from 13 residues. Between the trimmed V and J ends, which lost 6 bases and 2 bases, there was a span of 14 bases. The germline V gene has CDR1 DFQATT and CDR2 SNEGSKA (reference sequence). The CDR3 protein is CSATGTRTYEQYF. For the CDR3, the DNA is TGCAGTGCAACCGGGACCAGAACCTACGAGCAGTACTTC.

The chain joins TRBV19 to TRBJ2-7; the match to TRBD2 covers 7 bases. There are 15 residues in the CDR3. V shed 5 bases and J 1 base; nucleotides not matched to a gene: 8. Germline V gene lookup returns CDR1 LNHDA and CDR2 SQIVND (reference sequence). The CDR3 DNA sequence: TGTGCCAGTAGTGTAGCGGGCGGGTCTTCCTACGAGCAGTACTTC. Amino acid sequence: CASSVAGGSSYEQYF.

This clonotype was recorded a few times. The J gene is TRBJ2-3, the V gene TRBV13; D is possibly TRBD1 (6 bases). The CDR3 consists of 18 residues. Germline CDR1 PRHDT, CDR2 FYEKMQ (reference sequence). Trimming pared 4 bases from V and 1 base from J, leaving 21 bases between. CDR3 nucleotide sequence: TGTGCCAGCAGCTCCCAAACCGATGGGACACCTCGCACAGATACGCAGTATTTT. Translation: CASSSQTDGTPRTDTQYF.

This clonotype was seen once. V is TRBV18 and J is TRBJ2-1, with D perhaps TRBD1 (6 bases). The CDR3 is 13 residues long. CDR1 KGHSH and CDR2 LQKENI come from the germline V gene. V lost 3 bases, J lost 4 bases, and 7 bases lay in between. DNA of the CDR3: TGTGCCAGCTCACCGACAGGTTACAATGAGCAGTTCTTC. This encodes CASSPTGYNEQFF.

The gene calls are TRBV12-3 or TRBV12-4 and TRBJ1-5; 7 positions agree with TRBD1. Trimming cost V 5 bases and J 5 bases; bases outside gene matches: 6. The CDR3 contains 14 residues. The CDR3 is CASSPGQAYQPQHF. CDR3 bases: TGTGCCAGCAGTCCCGGACAGGCATATCAGCCCCAGCATTTT.

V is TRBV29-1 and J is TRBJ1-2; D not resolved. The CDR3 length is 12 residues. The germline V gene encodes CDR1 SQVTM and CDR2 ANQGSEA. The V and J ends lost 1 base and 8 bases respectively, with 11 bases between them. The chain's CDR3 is CSVEAGGSGYTF. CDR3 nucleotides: TGCAGCGTTGAAGCTGGCGGGTCCGGCTACACCTTC.

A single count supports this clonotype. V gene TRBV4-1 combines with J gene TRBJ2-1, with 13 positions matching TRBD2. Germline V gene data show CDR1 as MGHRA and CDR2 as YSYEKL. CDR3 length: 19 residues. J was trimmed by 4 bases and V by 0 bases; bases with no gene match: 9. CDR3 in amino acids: CASSQDTSGRVGDYNEQFF. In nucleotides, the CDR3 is TGCGCCAGCAGCCAAGATACTAGCGGGAGGGTGGGGGATTACAATGAGCAGTTCTTC.

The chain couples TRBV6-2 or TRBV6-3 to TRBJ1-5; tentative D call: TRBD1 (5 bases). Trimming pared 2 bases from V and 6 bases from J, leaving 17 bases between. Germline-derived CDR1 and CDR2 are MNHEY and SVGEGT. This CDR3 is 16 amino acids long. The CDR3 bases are TGTGCCAGCAGTTACGGGCAGGGCTTCCGTGGTCAGCCCCAGCATTTT. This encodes CASSYGQGFRGQPQHF.

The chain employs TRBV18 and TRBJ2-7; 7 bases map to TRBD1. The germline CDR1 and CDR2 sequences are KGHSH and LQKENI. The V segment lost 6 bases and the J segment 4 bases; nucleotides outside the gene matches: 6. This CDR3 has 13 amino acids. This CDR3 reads CASSPGDRYEQYF. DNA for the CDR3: TGTGCCAGCTCCCCCGGGGACAGATACGAGCAGTACTTC. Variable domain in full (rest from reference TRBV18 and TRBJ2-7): NAGVMQNPRHLVRRRGQEARLRCSPMKGHSHVYWYRQLPEEGLKFMVYLQKENIIDESGMPKERFSAEFPKEGPSILRIQQVVRGDSAAYFCASSPGDRYEQYFGPGTRLTVT.

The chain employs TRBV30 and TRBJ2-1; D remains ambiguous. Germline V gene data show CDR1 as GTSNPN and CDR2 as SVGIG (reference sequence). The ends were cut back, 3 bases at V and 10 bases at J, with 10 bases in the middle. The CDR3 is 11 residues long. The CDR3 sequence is CAWSVLPEQFF. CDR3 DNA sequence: TGTGCCTGGAGCGTTCTACCCGAGCAGTTCTTC.

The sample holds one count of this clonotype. The CDR3 nucleotides are TGTGCCAGCAGTTCGGGACTAGCGGGCCTAAAAGAGACCCAGTACTTC. This translates into CASSSGLAGLKETQYF. This chain connects TRBV6-5 to TRBJ2-5; 12 nucleotides align to TRBD2. CDR1 is MNHEY, CDR2 SVGAGI, per germline. Trimming took 4 bases from V and 3 from J; bases not matched to a gene: 6. The CDR3 spans 16 residues.

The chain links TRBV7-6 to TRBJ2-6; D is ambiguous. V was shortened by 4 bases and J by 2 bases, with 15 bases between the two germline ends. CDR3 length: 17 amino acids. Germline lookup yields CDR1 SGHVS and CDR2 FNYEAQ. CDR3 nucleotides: TGTGCCAGCAGCTCCCAATCGTTCTTGGCTGGGGCCAACGTCCTGACTTTC. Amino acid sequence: CASSSQSFLAGANVLTF.

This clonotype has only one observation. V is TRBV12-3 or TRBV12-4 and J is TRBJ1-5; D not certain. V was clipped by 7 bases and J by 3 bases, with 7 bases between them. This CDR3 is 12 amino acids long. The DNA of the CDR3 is TGTGCCAGCATGGCGCCCAATCAGCCCCAGCATTTT. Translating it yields CASMAPNQPQHF.

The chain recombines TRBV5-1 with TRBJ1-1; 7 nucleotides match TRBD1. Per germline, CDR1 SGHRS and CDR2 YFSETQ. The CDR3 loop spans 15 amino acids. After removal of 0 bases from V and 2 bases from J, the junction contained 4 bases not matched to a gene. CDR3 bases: TGCGCCAGCAGCTTGGGACAGGGTGGCAACACTGAAGCTTTCTTT. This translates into CASSLGQGGNTEAFF.

CDR3 coding DNA: TGTGCCAGCAGCTTAGATCGAGCGGGAGGGCCCCTTGAGCAGTTCTTC. Translated: CASSLDRAGGPLEQFF. V and J are TRBV11-2 and TRBJ2-1; the match to TRBD2 covers 10 bases. The germline CDR1 and CDR2 sequences are SGHAT and FQNNGV. CDR3 size: 16 residues. V was pared by 0 bases and J by 9 bases, with 8 bases of the junction left unmatched.

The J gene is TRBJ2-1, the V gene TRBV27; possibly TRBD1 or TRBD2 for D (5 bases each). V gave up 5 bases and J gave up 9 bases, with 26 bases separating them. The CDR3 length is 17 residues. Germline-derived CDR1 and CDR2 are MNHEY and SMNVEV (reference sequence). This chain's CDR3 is CASSPDAPATSGSEQFF. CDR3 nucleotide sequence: TGTGCCAGCAGTCCAGATGCCCCAGCTACGTCAGGGAGTGAGCAGTTCTTC.

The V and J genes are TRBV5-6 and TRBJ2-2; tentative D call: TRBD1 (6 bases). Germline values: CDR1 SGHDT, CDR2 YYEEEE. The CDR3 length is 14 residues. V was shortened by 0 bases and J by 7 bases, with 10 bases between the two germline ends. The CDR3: CASSLDRVYGELFF. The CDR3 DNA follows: TGTGCCAGCAGCTTGGACAGGGTTTACGGGGAGCTGTTTTTT.

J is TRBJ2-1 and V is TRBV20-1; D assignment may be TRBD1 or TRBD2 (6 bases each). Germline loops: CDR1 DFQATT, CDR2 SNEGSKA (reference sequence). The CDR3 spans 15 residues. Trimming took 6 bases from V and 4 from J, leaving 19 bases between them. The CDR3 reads CSAPRGDTPYNEQFF. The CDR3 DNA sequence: TGCAGTGCCCCGAGGGGGGACACCCCTTACAATGAGCAGTTCTTC.

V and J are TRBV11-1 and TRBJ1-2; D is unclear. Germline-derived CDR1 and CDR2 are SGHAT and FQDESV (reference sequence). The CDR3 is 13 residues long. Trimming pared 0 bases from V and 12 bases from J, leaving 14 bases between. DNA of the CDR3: TGTGCCAGCAGCTTAGCTGTGACGGAATTCCACACCTTC. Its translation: CASSLAVTEFHTF.

In DNA, the CDR3 is TGTGCCAGCAGCGATTCCAATGAAAAACTGTTTTTT. Its translation: CASSDSNEKLFF. V and J are TRBV9 and TRBJ1-4; D not resolved. This CDR3 spans 12 amino acids. Trimming shortened V by 3 bases and J by 5 bases, and 5 bases separated the two germline ends. Germline-derived CDR1 and CDR2 are SGDLS and YYNGEE.

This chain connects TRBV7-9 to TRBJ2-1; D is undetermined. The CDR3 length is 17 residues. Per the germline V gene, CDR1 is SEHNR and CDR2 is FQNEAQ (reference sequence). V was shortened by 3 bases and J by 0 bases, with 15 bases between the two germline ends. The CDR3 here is CASSFGEGLASYNEQFF. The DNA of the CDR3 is TGTGCCAGCAGCTTTGGGGAAGGGTTAGCCTCCTACAATGAGCAGTTCTTC.